This T cell receptor (beta chain) appears in the sequencing data of a study of memory CD4+ T cells and cytomegalovirus serostatus. V dropped 3 bases and J dropped 1 base, with 6 bases sitting between them. CDR1 and CDR2 (germline): SNHLY, FYNNEI. The CDR3 contains 13 residues. The sort gate was single viable CD3+CD4+CD8-CD45RO+ cells for memory CD4+ T cells. Only one count was recorded for this clone. Data came from immunoSEQ multiplex PCR; TCRdb stores just in-frame clones and leaves some out. The sample yields approximately 65,000 clones, roughly four fifths seen once. The sample consisted of memory CD4+ T cells from blood. V gene TRBV2 combines with J gene TRBJ1-1; D is uncertain. The sequence derives from an adult in good health and CMV-seronegative. CDR3 DNA: TGTGCCAGCAGTGACCTGGGGAACACTGAAGCTTTCTTT. It specifies CASSDLGNTEAFF.